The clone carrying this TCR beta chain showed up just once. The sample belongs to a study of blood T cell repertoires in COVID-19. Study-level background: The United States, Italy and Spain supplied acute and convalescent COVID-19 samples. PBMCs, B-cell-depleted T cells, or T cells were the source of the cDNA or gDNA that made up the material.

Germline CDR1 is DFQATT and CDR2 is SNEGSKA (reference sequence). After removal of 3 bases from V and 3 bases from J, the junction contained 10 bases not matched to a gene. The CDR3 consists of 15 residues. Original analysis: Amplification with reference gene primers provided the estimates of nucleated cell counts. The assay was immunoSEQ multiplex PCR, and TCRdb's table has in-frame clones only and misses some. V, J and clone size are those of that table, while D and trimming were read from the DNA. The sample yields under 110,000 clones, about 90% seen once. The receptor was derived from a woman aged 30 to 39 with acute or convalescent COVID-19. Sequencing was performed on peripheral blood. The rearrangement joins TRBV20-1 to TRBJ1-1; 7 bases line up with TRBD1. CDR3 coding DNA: TGCAGTGCTAGTATCCCCAGACAGGGCGACACTGAAGCTTTCTTT. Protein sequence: CSASIPRQGDTEAFF.